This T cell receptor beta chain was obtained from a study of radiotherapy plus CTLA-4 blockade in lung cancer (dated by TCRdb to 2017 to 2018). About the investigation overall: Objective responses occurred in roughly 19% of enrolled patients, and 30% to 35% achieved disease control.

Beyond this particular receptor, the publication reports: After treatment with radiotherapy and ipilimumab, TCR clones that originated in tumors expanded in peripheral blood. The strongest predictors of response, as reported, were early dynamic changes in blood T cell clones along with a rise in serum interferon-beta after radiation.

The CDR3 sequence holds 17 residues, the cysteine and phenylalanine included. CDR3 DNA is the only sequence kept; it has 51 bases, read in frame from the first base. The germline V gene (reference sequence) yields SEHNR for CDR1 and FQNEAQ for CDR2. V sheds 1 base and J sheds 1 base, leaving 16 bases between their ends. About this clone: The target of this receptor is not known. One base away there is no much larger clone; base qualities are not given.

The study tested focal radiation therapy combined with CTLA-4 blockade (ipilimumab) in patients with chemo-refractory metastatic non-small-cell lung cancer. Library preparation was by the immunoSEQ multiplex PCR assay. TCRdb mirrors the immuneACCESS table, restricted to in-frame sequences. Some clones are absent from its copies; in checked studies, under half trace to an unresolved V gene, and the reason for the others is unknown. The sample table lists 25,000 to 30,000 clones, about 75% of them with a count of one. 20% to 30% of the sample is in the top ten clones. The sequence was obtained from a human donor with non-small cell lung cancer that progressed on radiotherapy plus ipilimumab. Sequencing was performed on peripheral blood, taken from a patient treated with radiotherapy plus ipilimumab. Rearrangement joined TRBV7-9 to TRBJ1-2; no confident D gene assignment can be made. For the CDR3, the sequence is CASSLGPLDTVNYGYTF. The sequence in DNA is TGTGCCAGCAGCTTAGGCCCACTAGACACCGTTAACTATGGCTACACCTTC.